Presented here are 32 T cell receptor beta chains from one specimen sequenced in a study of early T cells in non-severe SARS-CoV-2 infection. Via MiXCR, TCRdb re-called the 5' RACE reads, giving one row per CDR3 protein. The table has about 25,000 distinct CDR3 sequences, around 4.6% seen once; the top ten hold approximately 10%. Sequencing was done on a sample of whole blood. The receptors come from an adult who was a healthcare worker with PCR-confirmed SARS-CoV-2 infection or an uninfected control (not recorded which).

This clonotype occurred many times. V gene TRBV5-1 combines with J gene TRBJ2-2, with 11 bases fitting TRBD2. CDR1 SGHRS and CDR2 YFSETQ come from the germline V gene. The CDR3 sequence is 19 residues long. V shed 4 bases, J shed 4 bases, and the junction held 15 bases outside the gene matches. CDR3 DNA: TGCGCCAGCAGCATTGAGAATAGCGGGAGGGCCTTGAGCACCGGGGAGCTGTTTTTT. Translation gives CASSIENSGRALSTGELFF. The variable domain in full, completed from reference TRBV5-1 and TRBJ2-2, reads KAGVTQTPRYLIKTRGQQVTLSCSPISGHRSVSWYQQTPGQGLQFLFEYFSETQRNKGNFPGRFSGRQFSNSRSEMNVSTLELGDSALYLCASSIENSGRALSTGELFFGEGSRLTVL.

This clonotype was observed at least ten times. The CDR3 sequence: CASSRGPGDTQYF. The CDR3 bases are TGTGCCAGCAGCCGGGGGCCTGGAGATACGCAGTATTTT. This sequence joins TRBV7-2 and TRBJ2-3; either TRBD1 or TRBD2 may supply D (6 bases each). V shed 5 bases and J shed 5 bases, with 11 bases lying between them. Germline V CDR1 and CDR2: SGHTA, FQGNSA. The CDR3 length is 13 residues.

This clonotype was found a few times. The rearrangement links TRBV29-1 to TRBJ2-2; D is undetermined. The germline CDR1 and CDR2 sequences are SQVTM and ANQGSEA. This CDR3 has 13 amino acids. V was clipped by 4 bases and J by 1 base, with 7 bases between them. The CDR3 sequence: CSVVSGNTGELFF. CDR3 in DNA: TGCAGCGTTGTTTCAGGGAACACCGGGGAGCTGTTTTTT.

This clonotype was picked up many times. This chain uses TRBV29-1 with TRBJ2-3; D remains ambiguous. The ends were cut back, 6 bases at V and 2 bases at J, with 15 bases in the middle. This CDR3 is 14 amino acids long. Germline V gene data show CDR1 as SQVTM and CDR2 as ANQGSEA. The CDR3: CSVVHGSNTDTQYF. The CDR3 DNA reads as TGCAGCGTGGTACACGGGTCCAACACAGATACGCAGTATTTT.

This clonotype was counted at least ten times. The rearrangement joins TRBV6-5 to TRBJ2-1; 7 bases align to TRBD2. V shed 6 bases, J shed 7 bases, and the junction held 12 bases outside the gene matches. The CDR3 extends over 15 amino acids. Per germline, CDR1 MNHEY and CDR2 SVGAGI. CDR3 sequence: CASRPGLVDGNEQFF. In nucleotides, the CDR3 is TGTGCCAGCAGGCCTGGACTAGTAGATGGGAATGAGCAGTTCTTC.

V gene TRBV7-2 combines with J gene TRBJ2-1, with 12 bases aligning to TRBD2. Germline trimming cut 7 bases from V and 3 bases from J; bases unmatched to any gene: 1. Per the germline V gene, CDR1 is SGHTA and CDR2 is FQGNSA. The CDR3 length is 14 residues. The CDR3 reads CASTTSGSYNEQFF. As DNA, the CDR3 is TGTGCCAGCACGACTAGCGGGAGCTACAATGAGCAGTTCTTC.

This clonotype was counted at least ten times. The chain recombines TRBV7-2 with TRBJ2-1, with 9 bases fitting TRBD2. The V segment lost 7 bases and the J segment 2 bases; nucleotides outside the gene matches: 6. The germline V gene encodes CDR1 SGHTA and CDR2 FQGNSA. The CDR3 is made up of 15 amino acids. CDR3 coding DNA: TGTGCCAGCACCTTGACTAGCGGAACCTACAATGAGCAGTTCTTC. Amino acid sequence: CASTLTSGTYNEQFF.

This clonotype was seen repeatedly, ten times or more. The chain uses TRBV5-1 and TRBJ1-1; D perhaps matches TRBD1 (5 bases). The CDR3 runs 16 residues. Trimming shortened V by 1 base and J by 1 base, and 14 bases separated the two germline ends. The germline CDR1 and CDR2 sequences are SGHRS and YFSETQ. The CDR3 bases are TGCGCCAGCAGCTTGACCCCCCCCAGGGAGAACACTGAAGCTTTCTTT. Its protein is CASSLTPPRENTEAFF.

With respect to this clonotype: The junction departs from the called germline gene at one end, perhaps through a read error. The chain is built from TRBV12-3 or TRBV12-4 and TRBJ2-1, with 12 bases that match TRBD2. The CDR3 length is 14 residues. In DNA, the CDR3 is TGTGACAGCAGGCGGACTAGCGGGGACAATGAGCAGTTCTTC. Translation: CDSRRTSGDNEQFF.

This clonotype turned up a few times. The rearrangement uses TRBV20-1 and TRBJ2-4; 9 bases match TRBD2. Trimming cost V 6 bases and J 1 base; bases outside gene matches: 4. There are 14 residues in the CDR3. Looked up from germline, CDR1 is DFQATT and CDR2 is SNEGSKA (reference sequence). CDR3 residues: CSAHGLAAKNIQYF. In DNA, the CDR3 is TGCAGTGCACACGGACTAGCGGCCAAAAACATTCAGTACTTC.

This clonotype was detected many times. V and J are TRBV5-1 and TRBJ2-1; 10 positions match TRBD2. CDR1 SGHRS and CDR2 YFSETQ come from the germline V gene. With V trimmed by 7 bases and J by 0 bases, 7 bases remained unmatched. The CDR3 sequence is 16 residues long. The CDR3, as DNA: TGCGCCAGCGCCAGCGGGGGGGCCAGCTCCTACAATGAGCAGTTCTTC. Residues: CASASGGASSYNEQFF.

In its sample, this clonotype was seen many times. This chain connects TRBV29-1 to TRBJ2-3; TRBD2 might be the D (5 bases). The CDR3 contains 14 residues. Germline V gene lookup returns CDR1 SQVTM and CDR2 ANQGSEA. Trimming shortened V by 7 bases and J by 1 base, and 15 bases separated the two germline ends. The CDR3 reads CSAMTPRGTDTQYF. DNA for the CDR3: TGCAGCGCCATGACTCCGCGGGGCACAGATACGCAGTATTTT.

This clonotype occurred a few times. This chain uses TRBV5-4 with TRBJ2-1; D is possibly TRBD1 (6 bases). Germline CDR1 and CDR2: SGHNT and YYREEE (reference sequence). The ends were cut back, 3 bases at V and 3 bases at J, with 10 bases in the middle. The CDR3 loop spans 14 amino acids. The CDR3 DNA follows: TGTGCCAGCAGCTCGGAGACAGGCTACAATGAGCAGTTCTTC. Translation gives CASSSETGYNEQFF.

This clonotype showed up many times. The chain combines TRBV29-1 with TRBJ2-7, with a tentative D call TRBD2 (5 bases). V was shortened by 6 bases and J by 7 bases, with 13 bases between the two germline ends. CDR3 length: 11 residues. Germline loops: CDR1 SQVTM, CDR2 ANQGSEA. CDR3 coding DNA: TGCAGCGTCGGGAACAGTGGGGAGCAGTACTTC. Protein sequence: CSVGNSGEQYF.

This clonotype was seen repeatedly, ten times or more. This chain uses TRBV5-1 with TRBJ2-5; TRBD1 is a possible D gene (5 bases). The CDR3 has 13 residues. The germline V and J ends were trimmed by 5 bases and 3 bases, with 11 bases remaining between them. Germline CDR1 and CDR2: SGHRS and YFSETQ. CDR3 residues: CASSVTAKETQYF. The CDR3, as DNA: TGCGCCAGCAGTGTGACAGCAAAAGAGACCCAGTACTTC.

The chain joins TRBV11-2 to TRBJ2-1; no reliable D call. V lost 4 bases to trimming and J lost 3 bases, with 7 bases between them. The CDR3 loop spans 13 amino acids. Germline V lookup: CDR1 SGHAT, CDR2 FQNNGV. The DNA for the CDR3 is TGTGCCAGCAGCTCAGAGCTCTACAATGAGCAGTTCTTC. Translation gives CASSSELYNEQFF. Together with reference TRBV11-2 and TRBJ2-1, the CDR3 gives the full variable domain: EAGVAQSPRYKIIEKRQSVAFWCNPISGHATLYWYQQILGQGPKLLIQFQNNGVVDDSQLPKDRFSAERLKGVDSTLKIQPAKLEDSAVYLCASSSELYNEQFFGPGTRLTVL.

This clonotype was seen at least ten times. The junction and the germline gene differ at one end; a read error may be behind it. This CDR3 is CASTLPGITDTQYF. In DNA form, the CDR3 reads TGTGCCAGCACTTTACCAGGGATCACAGATACGCAGTATTTT. The chain couples TRBV12-3 or TRBV12-4 to TRBJ2-3; D is possibly TRBD1 (5 bases). This CDR3 spans 14 amino acids.

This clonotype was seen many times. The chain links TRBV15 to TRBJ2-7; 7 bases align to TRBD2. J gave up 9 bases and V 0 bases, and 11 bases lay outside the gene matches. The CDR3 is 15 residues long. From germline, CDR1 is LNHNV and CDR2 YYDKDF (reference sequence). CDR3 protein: CATSRDRGYGEGQYF. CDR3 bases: TGTGCCACCAGCAGAGATCGGGGTTACGGGGAGGGGCAGTACTTC. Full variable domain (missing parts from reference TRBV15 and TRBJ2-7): DAMVIQNPRYQVTQFGKPVTLSCSQTLNHNVMYWYQQKSSQAPKLLFHYYDKDFNNEADTPDNFQSRRPNTSFCFLDIRSPGLGDTAMYLCATSRDRGYGEGQYFGPGTRLTVT.

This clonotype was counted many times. CDR3 in amino acids: CASSYRTKDTQYF. As DNA, the CDR3 is TGTGCCAGCAGTTACCGGACTAAGGATACGCAGTATTTT. The V gene is TRBV6-2 or TRBV6-3, the J gene TRBJ2-3; D is perhaps TRBD2 (6 bases). The CDR3 has 13 amino acids. The germline V gene has CDR1 MNHEY and CDR2 SVGEGT. Trimming took 2 bases from V and 6 from J, leaving 9 bases between them.

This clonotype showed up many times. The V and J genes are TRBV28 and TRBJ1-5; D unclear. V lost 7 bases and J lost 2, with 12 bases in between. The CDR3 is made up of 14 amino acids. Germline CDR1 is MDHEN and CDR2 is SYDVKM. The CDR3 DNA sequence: TGTGCCAGCACCCTACATGCGGGCAATCAGCCCCAGCATTTT. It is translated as CASTLHAGNQPQHF.

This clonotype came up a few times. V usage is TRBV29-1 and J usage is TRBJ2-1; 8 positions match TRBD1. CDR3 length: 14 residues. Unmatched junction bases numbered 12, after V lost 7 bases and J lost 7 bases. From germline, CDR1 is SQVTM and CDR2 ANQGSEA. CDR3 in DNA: TGCAGCGACAAGACAGGGGAAAGAGGGAATGAGCAGTTCTTC. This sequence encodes CSDKTGERGNEQFF.

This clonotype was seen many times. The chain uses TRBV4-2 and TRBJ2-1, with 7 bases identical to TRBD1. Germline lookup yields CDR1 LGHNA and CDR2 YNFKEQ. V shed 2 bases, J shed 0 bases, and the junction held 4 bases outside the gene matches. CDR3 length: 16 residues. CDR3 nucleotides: TGTGCCAGCAGCCAATTGACAGGGAGCTCCTACAATGAGCAGTTCTTC. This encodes CASSQLTGSSYNEQFF.

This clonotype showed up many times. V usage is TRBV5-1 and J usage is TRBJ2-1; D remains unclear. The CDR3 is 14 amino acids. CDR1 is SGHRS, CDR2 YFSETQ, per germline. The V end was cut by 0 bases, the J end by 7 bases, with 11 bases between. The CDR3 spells CASSLGTVDNEQFF. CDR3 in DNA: TGCGCCAGCAGCTTGGGGACCGTTGATAATGAGCAGTTCTTC.

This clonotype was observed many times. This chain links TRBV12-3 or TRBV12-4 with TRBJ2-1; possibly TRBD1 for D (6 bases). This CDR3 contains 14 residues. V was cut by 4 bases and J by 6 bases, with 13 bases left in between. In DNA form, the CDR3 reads TGTGCCAGCAGTTACAGGGAGACCTCCAATGAGCAGTTCTTC. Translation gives CASSYRETSNEQFF.

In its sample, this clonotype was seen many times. This chain's CDR3 is CASSPETHGYTF. Here the CDR3 DNA reads TGTGCCAGCAGCCCCGAAACTCATGGCTACACCTTC. This chain joins TRBV7-2 and TRBJ1-2; D is undetermined. The germline V and J ends were trimmed by 5 bases and 6 bases, with 10 bases remaining between them. The germline CDR1 and CDR2 sequences are SGHTA and FQGNSA. This CDR3 region has 12 residues. Complete variable domain (other parts from reference TRBV7-2 and TRBJ1-2): GAGVSQSPSNKVTEKGKDVELRCDPISGHTALYWYRQSLGQGLEFLIYFQGNSAPDKSGLPSDRFSAERTGGSVSTLTIQRTQQEDSAVYLCASSPETHGYTFGSGTRLTVV.

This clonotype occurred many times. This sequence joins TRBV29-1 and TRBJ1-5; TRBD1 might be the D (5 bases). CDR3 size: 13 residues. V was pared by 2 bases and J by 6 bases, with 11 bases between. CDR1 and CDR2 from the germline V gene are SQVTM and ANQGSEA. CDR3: CSVEQGGGQPQHF. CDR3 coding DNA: TGCAGCGTTGAACAGGGTGGAGGTCAGCCCCAGCATTTT.

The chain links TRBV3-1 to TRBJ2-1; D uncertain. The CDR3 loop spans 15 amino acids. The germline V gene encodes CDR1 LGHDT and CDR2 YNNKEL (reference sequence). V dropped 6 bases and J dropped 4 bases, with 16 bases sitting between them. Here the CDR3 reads CASRPGPQRYNEQFF. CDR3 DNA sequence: TGTGCCAGCAGACCCGGGCCCCAACGATACAATGAGCAGTTCTTC.

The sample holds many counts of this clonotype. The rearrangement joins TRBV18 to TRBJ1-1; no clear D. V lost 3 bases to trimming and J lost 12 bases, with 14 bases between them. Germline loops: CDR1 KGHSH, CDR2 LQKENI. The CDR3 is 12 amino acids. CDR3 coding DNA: TGTGCCAGCTCACCGACGTCGGATAAAACTTTCTTT. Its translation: CASSPTSDKTFF.

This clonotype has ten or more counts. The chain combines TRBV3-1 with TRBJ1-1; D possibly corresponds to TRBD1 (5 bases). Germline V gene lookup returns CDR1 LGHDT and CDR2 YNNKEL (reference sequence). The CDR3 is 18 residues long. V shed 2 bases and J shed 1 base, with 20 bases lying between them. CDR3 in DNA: TGTGCCAGCAGCCAACGATTCCGGCTGGACACCCAGAACACTGAAGCTTTCTTT. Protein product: CASSQRFRLDTQNTEAFF.

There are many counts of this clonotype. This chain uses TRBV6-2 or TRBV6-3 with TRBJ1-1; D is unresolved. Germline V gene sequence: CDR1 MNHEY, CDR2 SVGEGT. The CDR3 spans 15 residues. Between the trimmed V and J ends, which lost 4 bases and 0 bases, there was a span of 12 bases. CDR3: CASSSYLDLNTEAFF. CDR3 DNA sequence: TGTGCCAGCAGTTCTTATCTAGACCTGAACACTGAAGCTTTCTTT.

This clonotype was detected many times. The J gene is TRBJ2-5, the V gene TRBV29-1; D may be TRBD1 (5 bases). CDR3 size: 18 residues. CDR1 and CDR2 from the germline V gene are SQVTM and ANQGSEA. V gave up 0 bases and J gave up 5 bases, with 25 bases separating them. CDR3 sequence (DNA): TGCAGCGTTGAAGATCCATCAGGGCCAGGCCGCTTGAGTGAGACCCAGTACTTC. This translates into CSVEDPSGPGRLSETQYF.

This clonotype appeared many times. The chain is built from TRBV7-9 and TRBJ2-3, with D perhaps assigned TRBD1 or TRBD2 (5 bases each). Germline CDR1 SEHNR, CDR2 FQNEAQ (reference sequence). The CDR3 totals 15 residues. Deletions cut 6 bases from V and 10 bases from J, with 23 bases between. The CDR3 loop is CASRYRTPLQGAQYF. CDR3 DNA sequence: TGTGCCAGCAGGTATCGGACCCCTCTCCAGGGAGCGCAGTATTTT.